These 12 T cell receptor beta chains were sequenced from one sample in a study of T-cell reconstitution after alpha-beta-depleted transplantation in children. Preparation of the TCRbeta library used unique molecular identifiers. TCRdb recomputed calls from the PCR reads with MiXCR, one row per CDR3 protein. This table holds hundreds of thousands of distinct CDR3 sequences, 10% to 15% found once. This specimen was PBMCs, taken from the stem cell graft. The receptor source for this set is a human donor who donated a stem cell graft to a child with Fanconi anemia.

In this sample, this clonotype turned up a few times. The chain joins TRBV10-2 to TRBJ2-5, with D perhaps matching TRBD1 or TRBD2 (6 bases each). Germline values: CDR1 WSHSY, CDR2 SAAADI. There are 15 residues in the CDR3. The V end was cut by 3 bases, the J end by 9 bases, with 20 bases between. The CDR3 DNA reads TGCGCCAGCAGTGATTTAAGAGGGGGGCGGGTGGCCCAGTACTTC. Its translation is CASSDLRGGRVAQYF.

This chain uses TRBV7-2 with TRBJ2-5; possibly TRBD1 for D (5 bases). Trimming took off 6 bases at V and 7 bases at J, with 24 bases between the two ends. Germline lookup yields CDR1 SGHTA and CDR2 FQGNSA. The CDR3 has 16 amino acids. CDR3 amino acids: CASSSRPTQGVWTQYF. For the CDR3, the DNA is TGTGCCAGCAGTTCTCGGCCAACCCAAGGGGTATGGACCCAGTACTTC.

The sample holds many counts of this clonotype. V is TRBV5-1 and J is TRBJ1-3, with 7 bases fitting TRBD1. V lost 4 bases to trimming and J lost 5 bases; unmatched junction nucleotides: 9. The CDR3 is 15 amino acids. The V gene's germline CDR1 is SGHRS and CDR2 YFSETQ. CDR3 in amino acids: CASSPGDRARNTIYF. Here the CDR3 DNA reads TGCGCCAGCAGCCCCGGAGACAGGGCCAGAAACACCATATATTTT.

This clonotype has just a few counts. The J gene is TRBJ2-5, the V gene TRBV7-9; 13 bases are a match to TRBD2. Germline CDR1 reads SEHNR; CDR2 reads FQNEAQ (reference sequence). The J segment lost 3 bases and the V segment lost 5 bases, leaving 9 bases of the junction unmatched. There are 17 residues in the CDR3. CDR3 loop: CASSTGLAGPQEETQYF. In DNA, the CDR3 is TGTGCCAGCAGCACGGGACTAGCGGGGCCTCAGGAAGAGACCCAGTACTTC.

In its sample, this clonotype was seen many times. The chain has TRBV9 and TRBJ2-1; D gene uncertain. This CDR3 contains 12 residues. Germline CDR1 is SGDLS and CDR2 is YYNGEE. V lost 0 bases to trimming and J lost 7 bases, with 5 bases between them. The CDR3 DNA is TGTGCCAGCAGCGTAGTGCCAAATGAGCAGTTCTTC. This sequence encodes CASSVVPNEQFF.

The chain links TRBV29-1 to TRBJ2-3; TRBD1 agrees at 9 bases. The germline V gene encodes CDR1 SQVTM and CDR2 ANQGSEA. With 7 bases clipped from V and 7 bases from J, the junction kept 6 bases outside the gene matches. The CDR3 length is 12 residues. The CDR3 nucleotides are TGCAGCGCCGGACAGGGGAAAAATACGCAGTATTTT. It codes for CSAGQGKNTQYF.

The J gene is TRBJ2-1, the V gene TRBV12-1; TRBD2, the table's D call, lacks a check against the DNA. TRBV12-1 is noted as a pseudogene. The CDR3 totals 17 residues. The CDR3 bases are TGTGCCAGCAGCGGACGGTTCACTAGCGGGGGGGCTTATGAGCAGTTCTTC. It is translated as CASSGRFTSGGAYEQFF.

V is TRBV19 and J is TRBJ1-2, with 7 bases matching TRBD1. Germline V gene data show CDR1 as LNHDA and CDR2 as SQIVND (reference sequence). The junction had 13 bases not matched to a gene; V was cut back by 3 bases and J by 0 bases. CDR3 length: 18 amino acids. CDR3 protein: CASSMAGTANPANYGYTF. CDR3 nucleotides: TGTGCCAGTAGTATGGCAGGGACAGCGAATCCCGCTAACTATGGCTACACCTTC.

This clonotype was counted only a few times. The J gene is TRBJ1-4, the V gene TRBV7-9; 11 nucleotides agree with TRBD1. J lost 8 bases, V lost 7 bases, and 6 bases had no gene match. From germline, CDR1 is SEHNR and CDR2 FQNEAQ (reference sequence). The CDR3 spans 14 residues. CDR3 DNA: TGTGCCAGCACCAAGGACAGGGGGCGAGAAAAACTGTTTTTT. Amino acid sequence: CASTKDRGREKLFF. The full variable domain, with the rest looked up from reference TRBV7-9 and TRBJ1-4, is DTGVSQNPRHKITKRGQNVTFRCDPISEHNRLYWYRQTLGQGPEFLTYFQNEAQLEKSRLLSDRFSAERPKGSFSTLEIQRTEQGDSAMYLCASTKDRGREKLFFGSGTQLSVL.

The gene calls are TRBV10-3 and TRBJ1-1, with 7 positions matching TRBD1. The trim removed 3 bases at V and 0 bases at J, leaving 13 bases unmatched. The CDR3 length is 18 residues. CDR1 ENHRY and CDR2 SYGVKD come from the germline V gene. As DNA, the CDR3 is TGTGCCATCAGTGATAGTTTGGGTAGGGGGCGTATGAACACTGAAGCTTTCTTT. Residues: CAISDSLGRGRMNTEAFF.

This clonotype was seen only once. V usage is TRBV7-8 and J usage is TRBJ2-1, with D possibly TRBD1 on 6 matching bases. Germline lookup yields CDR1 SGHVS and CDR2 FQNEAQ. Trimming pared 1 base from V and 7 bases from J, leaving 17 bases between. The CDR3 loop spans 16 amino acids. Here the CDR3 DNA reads TGTGCCAGCAGCTTAGAATACTCAGGGGAGTTGAATGAGCAGTTCTTC. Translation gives CASSLEYSGELNEQFF.

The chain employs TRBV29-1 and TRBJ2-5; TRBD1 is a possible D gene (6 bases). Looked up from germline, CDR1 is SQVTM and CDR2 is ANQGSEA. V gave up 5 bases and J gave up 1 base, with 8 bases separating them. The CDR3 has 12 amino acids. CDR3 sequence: CSVRQAQETQYF. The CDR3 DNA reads TGCAGCGTTCGACAGGCCCAAGAGACCCAGTACTTC.